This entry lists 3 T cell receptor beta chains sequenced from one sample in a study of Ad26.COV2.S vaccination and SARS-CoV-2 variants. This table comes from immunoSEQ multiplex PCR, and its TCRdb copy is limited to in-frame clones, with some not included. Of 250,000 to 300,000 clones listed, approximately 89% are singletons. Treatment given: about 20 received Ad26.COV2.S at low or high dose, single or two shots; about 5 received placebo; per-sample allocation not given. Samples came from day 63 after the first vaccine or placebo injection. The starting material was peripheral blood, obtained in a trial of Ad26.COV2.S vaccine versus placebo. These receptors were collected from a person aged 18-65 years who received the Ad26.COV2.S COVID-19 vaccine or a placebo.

CDR3 in DNA: TGCGCCAGCAGCTTGGGTACAGGGGAAAAACTGTTTTTT. It is translated as CASSLGTGEKLFF. The chain is built from TRBV5-1 and TRBJ1-4; tentative D call: TRBD1 (6 bases). In germline, CDR1 is SGHRS, CDR2 YFSETQ. This CDR3 comprises 13 residues. Trimming shortened V by 0 bases and J by 8 bases, and 8 bases separated the two germline ends.

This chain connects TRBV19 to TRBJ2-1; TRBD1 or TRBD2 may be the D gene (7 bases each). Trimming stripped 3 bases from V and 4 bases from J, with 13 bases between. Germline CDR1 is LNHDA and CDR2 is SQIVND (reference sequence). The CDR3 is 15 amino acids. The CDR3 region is CASSIDQGGYNEQFF. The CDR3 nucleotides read TGTGCCAGTAGTATCGATCAGGGGGGGTACAATGAGCAGTTCTTC. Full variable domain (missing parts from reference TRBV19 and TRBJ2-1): DGGITQSPKYLFRKEGQNVTLSCEQNLNHDAMYWYRQDPGQGLRLIYYSQIVNDFQKGDIAEGYSVSREKKESFPLTVTSAQKNPTAFYLCASSIDQGGYNEQFFGPGTRLTVL.

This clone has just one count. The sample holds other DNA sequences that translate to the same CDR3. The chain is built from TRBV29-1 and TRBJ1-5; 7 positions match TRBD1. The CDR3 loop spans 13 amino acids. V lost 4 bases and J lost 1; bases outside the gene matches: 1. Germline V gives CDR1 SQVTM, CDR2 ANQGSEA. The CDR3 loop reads CSVGQGSNQPQHF. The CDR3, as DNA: TGCAGCGTTGGACAGGGAAGCAATCAGCCCCAGCATTTT. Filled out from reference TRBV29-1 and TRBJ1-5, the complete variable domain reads SAVISQKPSRDICQRGTSLTIQCQVDSQVTMMFWYRQQPGQSLTLIATANQGSEATYESGFVIDKFPISRPNLTFSTLTVSNMSPEDSSIYLCSVGQGSNQPQHFGDGTRLSIL.